This TCR beta chain is from a study of shared clonotypes between healthy human individuals. Study-wide background: Ranging from 18 to 49 in age, donors were a couple of women and three men.

The study, taken as a whole, reports: Relative to their counterparts shared across all four donors, non-shared clonotypes exhibited diminished generation probabilities.

Here immunoSEQ multiplex PCR was the method, and the copy in TCRdb shows in-frame clones only, minus some. The table has some 1.5 million clones, over 95% seen once. As to this clone: Antigen unknown.

Per the germline V gene, CDR1 is SNHLY and CDR2 is FYNNEI. The CDR3 covers 15 residues. V shed 4 bases and J shed 0 bases, with 9 bases lying between them. Sequences were obtained from naive CD4+ T cells sorted from blood. Subset in this sample: CD45RA+ positively selected. V is TRBV2 and J is TRBJ1-4; the D is unclear. This TCR came from a young man in good health. CDR3 DNA sequence: TGTGCCAGCAGTGGCGCGGTGACAACTAATGAAAAACTGTTTTTT. Protein sequence: CASSGAVTTNEKLFF.